These 28 T cell receptor beta chains were sequenced from one sample in a study of blood T cell repertoires in COVID-19. Data came from immunoSEQ multiplex PCR; TCRdb stores just in-frame clones and leaves some out. This table holds 150,000 or so clones, roughly nine tenths found once. The sample comprised peripheral blood. These receptors were collected from a man between 18 and 29 years old with COVID-19, enrolled during active disease.

The chain is built from TRBV5-1 and TRBJ2-5; D is ambiguous. The CDR3 contains 15 residues. The ends were cut back, 4 bases at V and 1 base at J, with 14 bases in the middle. CDR1 is SGHRS and CDR2 is YFSETQ in the germline V gene. The DNA of the CDR3 is TGCGCCAGCAGCAGCAACCCTAGTTTCCAAGAGACCCAGTACTTC. Encoded protein: CASSSNPSFQETQYF.

This chain uses TRBV28 with TRBJ2-5; no clear D gene. The V and J ends lost 6 bases and 5 bases respectively, with 10 bases between them. The CDR3 runs 12 residues. CDR1 and CDR2 from the germline V gene are MDHEN and SYDVKM. CDR3 DNA sequence: TGTGCCAGCAGCCCCCAGTGGGAGACCCAGTACTTC. Its translation: CASSPQWETQYF.

J is TRBJ2-1 and V is TRBV6-4; 7 nucleotides align to TRBD2. Germline lookup yields CDR1 MRHNA and CDR2 SNTAGT. V trimming: 0 bases; J trimming: 5 bases; junction bases outside the gene matches: 4. CDR3 length equals 15 residues. CDR3 DNA sequence: TGTGCCAGCAGTGACTCGACTAGCTCAGACAATGAGCAGTTCTTC. Translation: CASSDSTSSDNEQFF.

V usage is TRBV11-3 and J usage is TRBJ2-2; 7 nucleotides agree with TRBD1. CDR1 is SGHNT and CDR2 is YENEEA in the germline V gene. The CDR3 runs 18 residues. The trim removed 5 bases at V and 1 base at J, leaving 13 bases unmatched. For the CDR3, the DNA is TGTGCCAGCAGCAAACAAGACAGGGTTTTGGAGAACACCGGGGAGCTGTTTTTT. This codes for CASSKQDRVLENTGELFF.

This chain links TRBV29-1 with TRBJ2-5, with TRBD2 as a possible D gene (7 bases). The CDR3 spans 14 residues. V was shortened by 4 bases and J by 2 bases, with 14 bases between the two germline ends. Germline loops: CDR1 SQVTM, CDR2 ANQGSEA. CDR3 coding DNA: TGCAGCGTTGGTAATCGGGGGGCTCAAGAGACCCAGTACTTC. Amino acids: CSVGNRGAQETQYF.

The V call is TRBV5-1, the J call TRBJ2-5; the D gene is possibly TRBD1 (6 bases). Germline V gene data show CDR1 as SGHRS and CDR2 as YFSETQ. V lost 4 bases to trimming and J lost 1 base, with 14 bases between them. The CDR3 covers 15 residues. As DNA, the CDR3 is TGCGCCAGCAGCCCCCAGGGGCTCCCCCAAGAGACCCAGTACTTC. Residues: CASSPQGLPQETQYF.

A remark on this clone: A read error may account for a junction end that differs from germline. The rearrangement uses TRBV2 and TRBJ1-4; D is possibly TRBD1 (5 bases). The CDR3 length is 15 residues. The germline CDR1 and CDR2 sequences are SNHLY and FYNNEI. CDR3: CASRDSRAANEKLLF. The DNA for the CDR3 is TGTGCCAGCAGGGATTCCAGGGCCGCTAATGAAAAACTGCTTTTT. The variable domain in full, with the rest retrieved from reference TRBV2 and TRBJ1-4, is EPEVTQTPSHQVTQMGQEVILRCVPISNHLYFYWYRQILGQKVEFLVSFYNNEISEKSEIFDDQFSVERPDGSNFTLKIRSTKLEDSAMYFCASRDSRAANEKLLFGSGTQLSVL.

The J gene is TRBJ2-5, the V gene TRBV11-2, with 12 bases lining up with TRBD2. The CDR3 loop spans 15 amino acids. V dropped 5 bases and J dropped 5; count of bases not matched to a gene: 6. Looked up from germline, CDR1 is SGHAT and CDR2 is FQNNGV. CDR3: CASSETSGSWETQYF. The DNA for the CDR3 is TGTGCCAGCAGCGAGACTAGCGGGAGTTGGGAGACCCAGTACTTC.

This chain links TRBV27 with TRBJ2-5, with a weak D call TRBD2 (6 bases). This CDR3 region has 14 residues. Trimming pared 7 bases from V and 0 bases from J, leaving 12 bases between. The germline gives CDR1 MNHEY, CDR2 SMNVEV (reference sequence). CDR3 protein: CASMVWGDQETQYF. The CDR3 region has the DNA TGTGCCAGCATGGTTTGGGGGGACCAAGAGACCCAGTACTTC.

The chain couples TRBV7-2 to TRBJ1-3; TRBD1 might be the D (6 bases). Deletions cut 3 bases from V and 1 base from J, with 13 bases between. Germline V gives CDR1 SGHTA, CDR2 FQGNSA. The CDR3 length is 16 residues. The CDR3 DNA reads TGTGCCAGCAGCTTCAACGGGGGGCAGTCTGGAAACACCATATATTTT. This gives the protein CASSFNGGQSGNTIYF.

The gene calls are TRBV28 and TRBJ2-4; TRBD1 matches 11 bases. J lost 0 bases, V lost 4 bases, and 8 bases had no gene match. Germline CDR1 MDHEN, CDR2 SYDVKM. The CDR3 is 18 residues long. DNA for the CDR3: TGTGCCAGCAGTTGGACAGGGGGCCCCACCATAGCCAAAAACATTCAGTACTTC. It specifies CASSWTGGPTIAKNIQYF.

V usage is TRBV5-4 and J usage is TRBJ1-4; D is possibly TRBD1 (6 bases). With 0 bases removed from V and 7 bases from J, the gap between germline ends came to 16 bases. Per germline, CDR1 SGHNT and CDR2 YYREEE (reference sequence). The CDR3 contains 16 residues. The CDR3 is CASSLEGGGVVEKLFF. The DNA for the CDR3 is TGTGCCAGCAGCTTGGAAGGGGGTGGAGTGGTTGAAAAACTGTTTTTT.

This sequence joins TRBV4-1 and TRBJ1-2; D unclear. Trimming cost V 0 bases and J 0 bases, with 8 bases left between them. From germline, CDR1 is MGHRA and CDR2 YSYEKL. The CDR3 length is 15 residues. As DNA, the CDR3 is TGCGCCAGCAGCCAAGATCAGGCAGCTAACTATGGCTACACCTTC. Translation gives CASSQDQAANYGYTF.

V usage is TRBV28 and J usage is TRBJ1-1, with unresolved D. The ends were cut back, 6 bases at V and 5 bases at J, with 19 bases in the middle. Germline V gene data show CDR1 as MDHEN and CDR2 as SYDVKM. The CDR3 runs to 15 residues. Written as DNA, the CDR3 is TGTGCCAGCAGCTTTCCGGGATTTCAAGGAACTGAAGCTTTCTTT. Amino acids: CASSFPGFQGTEAFF.

The genes are TRBV4-3 and TRBJ2-7, with unresolved D. The V gene lost 0 bases and the J gene lost 2 bases, with 11 bases spanning the gap. Germline-derived CDR1 and CDR2 are LGHNA and YSLEER. CDR3 length: 15 amino acids. In DNA form, the CDR3 reads TGCGCCAGCAGCCAAGAGTGGAGCGCGCCCTACGAGCAGTACTTC. It codes for CASSQEWSAPYEQYF.

The genes are TRBV6-1 and TRBJ2-7; 8 positions agree with TRBD1. Germline V lookup: CDR1 MNHNS, CDR2 SASEGT. V dropped 3 bases and J dropped 3; count of bases not matched to a gene: 7. This CDR3 has 15 residues. CDR3 in amino acids: CASSEHRGMGYEQYF. CDR3 coding DNA: TGTGCCAGCAGTGAGCACAGGGGGATGGGCTACGAGCAGTACTTC.

V usage is TRBV5-4 and J usage is TRBJ2-4, with TRBD2 matching 14 bases. The J segment lost 4 bases and the V segment lost 1 base, leaving 4 bases of the junction unmatched. CDR3 length: 17 amino acids. Germline V gives CDR1 SGHNT, CDR2 YYREEE (reference sequence). In nucleotides, the CDR3 is TGTGCCAGCAGCTTGCCGGGACTAGCGGGAGATAAAAACATTCAGTACTTC. This sequence encodes CASSLPGLAGDKNIQYF.

The chain has TRBV10-3 and TRBJ2-7, with a weak D call TRBD1 (6 bases). The CDR3 covers 14 residues. Per germline, CDR1 ENHRY and CDR2 SYGVKD. V was shortened by 6 bases and J by 3 bases, with 15 bases between the two germline ends. CDR3: CAIRIQGRGYEQYF. For the CDR3, the DNA is TGTGCCATCAGGATACAGGGAAGAGGCTACGAGCAGTACTTC.

J is TRBJ2-7 and V is TRBV14; TRBD2 might be the D (5 bases). V was clipped by 2 bases and J by 12 bases, with 17 bases between them. The CDR3 is made up of 13 amino acids. Germline-derived CDR1 and CDR2 are SGHDN and FVKESK. CDR3: CASSQRSGRVLYF. The CDR3 region has the DNA TGTGCCAGCAGCCAACGCTCCGGGCGGGTTTTGTACTTC.

The V call is TRBV5-6, the J call TRBJ1-6, with 9 bases aligning to TRBD1. From germline, CDR1 is SGHDT and CDR2 YYEEEE. With 0 bases clipped from V and 8 bases from J, the junction kept 3 bases outside the gene matches. This CDR3 is 15 amino acids long. CDR3 nucleotide sequence: TGTGCCAGCAGCTTGGGACAGGGGGATGATTCACCCCTCCACTTT. This encodes CASSLGQGDDSPLHF.

This rearrangement joins TRBV28 to TRBJ2-7; 9 bases are shared with TRBD1. The CDR3 sequence is 15 residues long. Per germline, CDR1 MDHEN and CDR2 SYDVKM. The trim removed 5 bases at V and 7 bases at J, leaving 12 bases unmatched. CDR3 region: CASSSPGQGRREQYF. CDR3 nucleotides: TGTGCCAGCAGTAGTCCGGGACAGGGCCGCCGAGAGCAGTACTTC.

This chain links TRBV28 with TRBJ2-3, with 10 bases lining up with TRBD2. CDR1 is MDHEN and CDR2 is SYDVKM in the germline V gene. The CDR3 sequence is 16 residues long. J was trimmed by 4 bases and V by 5 bases; bases with no gene match: 9. CDR3 sequence reads: CASSPLGLAGADTQYF. The CDR3, as DNA: TGTGCCAGCAGTCCCCTGGGTCTAGCGGGAGCAGATACGCAGTATTTT.

The chain recombines TRBV10-3 with TRBJ2-2; 12 nucleotides line up with TRBD2. CDR1 and CDR2 from the germline V gene are ENHRY and SYGVKD. CDR3 length: 16 residues. Unmatched junction bases numbered 9, after V lost 10 bases and J lost 3 bases. The CDR3 nucleotides are TGTGCCACCCGACTAGCGGGAGTACGGGACACCGGGGAGCTGTTTTTT. Its protein product is CATRLAGVRDTGELFF.

This sequence joins TRBV28 and TRBJ2-2; D perhaps matches TRBD2 (5 bases). The CDR3 has 17 amino acids. Trimming cost V 7 bases and J 5 bases, with 23 bases left between them. CDR1 is MDHEN and CDR2 is SYDVKM in the germline V gene. CDR3 in amino acids: CASIRHPRAVFTGELFF. The DNA for the CDR3 is TGTGCCAGCATTCGTCACCCGAGGGCGGTTTTTACCGGGGAGCTGTTTTTT.

The chain recombines TRBV11-2 with TRBJ2-7, with D maybe TRBD2 (6 bases). Trimming took 5 bases from V and 2 from J, leaving 16 bases between them. Germline CDR1 is SGHAT and CDR2 is FQNNGV. This CDR3 has 15 amino acids. The CDR3 bases are TGTGCCAGCAGCCCGCTGGTGGGGGGTCCCTACGAGCAGTACTTC. Translated, it gives CASSPLVGGPYEQYF. Together with reference TRBV11-2 and TRBJ2-7, the CDR3 gives the full variable domain: EAGVAQSPRYKIIEKRQSVAFWCNPISGHATLYWYQQILGQGPKLLIQFQNNGVVDDSQLPKDRFSAERLKGVDSTLKIQPAKLEDSAVYLCASSPLVGGPYEQYFGPGTRLTVT.

The chain uses TRBV5-6 and TRBJ1-6; 9 bases align to TRBD1. CDR3 size: 16 residues. V shed 2 bases and J 6 bases; nucleotides not matched to a gene: 6. Germline V gene lookup returns CDR1 SGHDT and CDR2 YYEEEE. CDR3 loop: CASSLFRDRVNSPLHF. CDR3 bases: TGTGCCAGCAGCTTATTCCGGGACAGGGTTAATTCACCCCTCCACTTT.

CDR3 sequence reads: CASSLAPQLAGVGLGNEQFF. Written as DNA, the CDR3 is TGTGCCAGCAGCTTAGCACCCCAACTAGCGGGAGTTGGTCTTGGTAATGAGCAGTTCTTC. The chain uses TRBV7-2 and TRBJ2-1; TRBD2 aligns across 11 bases. V gave up 0 bases and J gave up 7 bases; unmatched junction bases: 17. This CDR3 comprises 20 residues. Looked up from germline, CDR1 is SGHTA and CDR2 is FQGNSA.

The chain links TRBV5-1 to TRBJ1-6; 9 bases map to TRBD1. The CDR3 has 19 amino acids. The germline gives CDR1 SGHRS, CDR2 YFSETQ. The V and J ends lost 2 bases and 0 bases, in that order; junction bases with no gene match: 9. The CDR3 protein is CASSLGGTGSSSYNSPLHF. The CDR3 nucleotides are TGCGCCAGCAGCTTAGGGGGGACAGGGTCCAGCTCCTATAATTCACCCCTCCACTTT.